The TCR beta chain described here comes from a study of blood T cell repertoires in COVID-19 (dated by TCRdb to 2020 to 2022). Regarding the study in general: Samples covering the acute and convalescent phases of COVID-19 were provided by collaborators in the United States, Italy and Spain. Where available, HLA class I and class II types were taken from metadata supplied by the sample provider and were not determined by assay-based typing. The sample metadata nearly always contained a de-identified subject ID, COVID-19 status, age in years and sex. The material from the prospective study consisted of cDNA or gDNA derived from T cells, B-cell-depleted T cells, or PBMCs. The samples were drawn from the first 160 participants of the ongoing ImmuneRACE study and from 1,254 subjects provided by 6 global collaborators. The repertoires were released in a freely available public database intended as a resource for research on the immune response to SARS-CoV-2. The dataset comprised deeply sampled blood TCRbeta repertoires from subjects exposed to, actively infected with, or recovered from COVID-19. Overall study results and their limits: The amount of clinical and demographic metadata varied by source and participant and was provided uncurated.

Each collaborating institution followed its own protocols to collect whole blood in K2EDTA tubes. Collaborator samples were shipped for TCRbeta analysis as frozen whole blood, isolated PBMCs, or DNA extracted from either sample type. The cysteine opens and the phenylalanine closes a CDR3 of 13 amino acids. Kept here is only the CDR3 DNA, which spans 39 bases and is read in frame from base 1. CDR1 and CDR2 (SNHLY, FYNNEI) derive from the germline V gene. Trimmed from V: 6 bases; trimmed from J: 6 bases; junction bases lacking a gene match: 4. TCRbeta CDR3 regions were amplified from genomic DNA using the immunoSEQ Assay, a bias-controlled multiplex PCR. Per the source publication's procedure: The number of nucleated cells in each sample was estimated by amplification of reference gene primers within the assay. To quantify the absolute abundance of each unique TCRbeta CDR3 rearrangement, sequence reads were collapsed and filtered. For each sample, productive Simpson clonality was calculated as the square root of Simpson's diversity index over productive rearrangements. This is the immuneACCESS table as TCRdb keeps it, with only in-frame sequences that have V and J called. A part of the clones is gone; compared with another copy, unresolved V genes explain less than half, and the rest is unexplained. For V, J and clone size, that table is used; D and trimming come from the DNA. The sample includes just under 150,000 clones, with more than 70% observed a single time. The top ten constitute around 1.5% of the sample.

Of note for this clone: The specificity of this receptor is unknown. No base qualities exist here, and no much larger clone lies one base off it.

This receptor chain uses TRBV2 and TRBJ1-5, with 8 middle bases fitting TRBD1. Sequenced sample: peripheral blood. This clonotype was obtained from a human donor in a cohort sampled during active COVID-19. The DNA reads as follows: TGTGCCAGCAGAGGACAGGGTAGTCAGCCCCAGCATTTT. This sequence encodes CASRGQGSQPQHF.